The clone carrying this T cell receptor (beta chain) was seen once. This record comes from a study of blood T cell repertoires in COVID-19. Study-level information: Italy, Spain and the United States were the sources of the convalescent and acute COVID-19 samples. Sources were T cells, B-cell-depleted T cells, or PBMCs; the material itself was cDNA or gDNA.

Measured with immunoSEQ multiplex PCR; TCRdb has only the in-frame clones, and not every one. The table has hundreds of thousands of clones, 88% seen once. Seattle patient enrollment occurred during active infection, with longitudinal follow-up thereafter. What was sequenced was peripheral blood. The TCR was taken from a woman in her seventies with COVID-19, enrolled during active disease.

DNA of the CDR3: TGTGCCAGCAGCCACCGGAGACTAGCGGGGTCTACAGATACGCAGTATTTT. Translating it yields CASSHRRLAGSTDTQYF. The rearrangement links TRBV7-8 to TRBJ2-3; 11 positions agree with TRBD2. This CDR3 spans 17 amino acids. Germline assignment: CDR1 SGHVS and CDR2 FQNEAQ. The ends lost 5 bases at V and 3 bases at J; junction bases unmatched: 10.